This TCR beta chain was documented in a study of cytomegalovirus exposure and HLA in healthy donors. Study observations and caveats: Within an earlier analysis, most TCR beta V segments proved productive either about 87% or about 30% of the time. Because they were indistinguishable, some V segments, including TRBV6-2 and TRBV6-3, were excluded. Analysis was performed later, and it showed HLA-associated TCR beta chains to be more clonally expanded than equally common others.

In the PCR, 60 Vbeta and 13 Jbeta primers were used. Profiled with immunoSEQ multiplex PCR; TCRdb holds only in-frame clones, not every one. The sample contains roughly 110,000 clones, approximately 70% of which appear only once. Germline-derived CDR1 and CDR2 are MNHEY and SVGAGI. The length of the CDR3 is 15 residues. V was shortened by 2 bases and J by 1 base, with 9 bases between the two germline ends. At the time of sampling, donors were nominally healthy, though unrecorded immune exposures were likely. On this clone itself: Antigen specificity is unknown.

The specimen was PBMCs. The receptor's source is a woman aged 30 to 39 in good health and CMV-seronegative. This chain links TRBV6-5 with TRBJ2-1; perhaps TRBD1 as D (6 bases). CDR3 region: CASSYDRYSYNEQFF. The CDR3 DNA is TGTGCCAGCAGTTACGACAGGTATTCCTACAATGAGCAGTTCTTC.